The 19 T cell receptor beta chains in this list originate from one sample, sequenced in a study of T-cell memory formation after mild COVID-19. Using its own MiXCR run on the 5' RACE reads, TCRdb lists one record per CDR3 protein. Of more than 450,000 distinct CDR3 sequences listed, over 15% are singletons. What was sequenced was PBMCs or a T cell subset sorted from them (not recorded which). These receptors originate from an adult woman who had mild COVID-19 (a few samples of this study predate the infection). Cell type and time point are not known.

The rearrangement uses TRBV12-3 or TRBV12-4 and TRBJ2-4; 13 bases line up with TRBD2. The V segment lost 4 bases and the J segment 4 bases; nucleotides outside the gene matches: 4. The CDR3 extends over 16 amino acids. The CDR3 DNA sequence: TGTGCCAGCAGTTCGGGACTAGCGGGGTCTAAAAACATTCAGTACTTC. It yields the protein CASSSGLAGSKNIQYF.

The rearrangement links TRBV20-1 to TRBJ1-5; no firm D call. Germline CDR1 is DFQATT and CDR2 is SNEGSKA (reference sequence). The CDR3 has 16 residues. Trimming stripped 1 base from V and 5 bases from J, with 18 bases between. CDR3 sequence: CSARVPSGIKDQPQHF. CDR3 in DNA: TGCAGTGCTAGAGTCCCCTCCGGGATAAAGGATCAGCCCCAGCATTTT.

This clonotype has more than one count but fewer than ten. This sequence joins TRBV30 and TRBJ1-5; 8 bases map to TRBD1. This CDR3 has 13 residues. J was trimmed by 6 bases and V by 2 bases; bases with no gene match: 3. Germline assignment: CDR1 GTSNPN and CDR2 SVGIG (reference sequence). The CDR3 here is CAWSPGGTQPQHF. In DNA, the CDR3 is TGTGCCTGGAGTCCAGGGGGCACTCAGCCCCAGCATTTT. Looking up the rest from reference TRBV30 and TRBJ1-5 gives the full variable domain: SQTIHQWPATLVQPVGSPLSLECTVEGTSNPNLYWYRQAAGRGLQLLFYSVGIGQISSEVPQNLSASRPQDRQFILSSKKLLLSDSGFYLCAWSPGGTQPQHFGDGTRLSIL.

This clonotype was seen a few times. The rearrangement links TRBV4-2 to TRBJ2-1; D is uncertain. The CDR3 consists of 13 residues. Trimming took 2 bases from V and 5 from J, leaving 7 bases between them. Germline V lookup: CDR1 LGHNA, CDR2 YNFKEQ. The CDR3 sequence is CASSQLPDNEQFF. The CDR3 nucleotides are TGTGCCAGCAGCCAACTACCGGACAATGAGCAGTTCTTC.

In this sample, this clonotype turned up a few times. V usage is TRBV6-5 and J usage is TRBJ1-1, with D tentatively TRBD1 (5 bases). Germline loops: CDR1 MNHEY, CDR2 SVGAGI. This CDR3 has 15 amino acids. Trimming took 5 bases from V and 4 from J, leaving 17 bases between them. The CDR3 loop is CASSTDAVGGTEAFF. The CDR3 DNA follows: TGTGCCAGCAGTACGGATGCGGTGGGGGGCACTGAAGCTTTCTTT.

This sequence joins TRBV7-9 and TRBJ1-3, with no clear D. Per germline, CDR1 SEHNR and CDR2 FQNEAQ (reference sequence). Trimming removed 4 bases at V and 2 bases at J, with 15 bases between. CDR3 length equals 16 residues. CDR3 coding DNA: TGTGCCAGCAGCTCAACAGCTGGGCCTACTGGAAACACCATATATTTT. Amino acids: CASSSTAGPTGNTIYF.

This clonotype was seen a handful of times. The chain couples TRBV15 to TRBJ1-2; D might be TRBD1 (6 bases). Between the trimmed V and J ends, which lost 0 bases and 2 bases, there was a span of 13 bases. The V gene's germline CDR1 is LNHNV and CDR2 YYDKDF (reference sequence). The CDR3 totals 16 residues. The CDR3: CATSRDLVGANYGYTF. Written as DNA, the CDR3 is TGTGCCACCAGCAGAGATCTAGTGGGGGCCAACTATGGCTACACCTTC. Full variable domain (outside the CDR3, taken from reference TRBV15 and TRBJ1-2): DAMVIQNPRYQVTQFGKPVTLSCSQTLNHNVMYWYQQKSSQAPKLLFHYYDKDFNNEADTPDNFQSRRPNTSFCFLDIRSPGLGDTAMYLCATSRDLVGANYGYTFGSGTRLTVV.

This chain joins TRBV30 and TRBJ1-1; D is uncertain. V was pared by 5 bases and J by 4 bases, with 14 bases between. CDR3 length: 13 amino acids. Germline V CDR1 and CDR2: GTSNPN, SVGIG (reference sequence). CDR3 bases: TGTGCCTGGTGTAACGGCGGTAGCACTGAAGCTTTCTTT. Translation gives CAWCNGGSTEAFF.

This clonotype was detected ten times or more. The chain has TRBV10-3 and TRBJ2-7; 9 bases match TRBD1. The V segment lost 3 bases and the J segment 3 bases; nucleotides outside the gene matches: 6. The CDR3 runs to 15 residues. Germline V gene sequence: CDR1 ENHRY, CDR2 SYGVKD. CDR3 DNA: TGTGCCATCAGTGACCCCCCGGGACAGGGCTACGAGCAGTACTTC. Translated, it gives CAISDPPGQGYEQYF.

The rearrangement joins TRBV29-1 to TRBJ2-7, with a tentative D call TRBD1 (6 bases). The CDR3 consists of 12 residues. Trimming stripped 3 bases from V and 2 bases from J, with 8 bases between. Germline V gives CDR1 SQVTM, CDR2 ANQGSEA. The CDR3 sequence is CSVEDSTYEQYF. CDR3 nucleotide sequence: TGCAGCGTTGAGGACAGTACCTACGAGCAGTACTTC.

The V and J genes are TRBV27 and TRBJ2-7, with D possibly being TRBD1 or TRBD2 (6 bases each). CDR3 length: 15 residues. Germline values: CDR1 MNHEY, CDR2 SMNVEV (reference sequence). Trimming removed 0 bases at V and 2 bases at J, with 11 bases between. CDR3 nucleotide sequence: TGTGCCAGCAGTTTATCGAGGGGGGACACCTACGAGCAGTACTTC. This encodes CASSLSRGDTYEQYF.

The chain has TRBV12-3 or TRBV12-4 and TRBJ1-5; no clear D gene. CDR3 size: 14 residues. Trimming left V 5 bases short and J 5 bases short, with 13 bases between. In DNA, the CDR3 is TGTGCCAGCAGTCCGTCTAGAAGTCATCAGCCCCAGCATTTT. This encodes CASSPSRSHQPQHF.

This clonotype appeared a few times. The chain joins TRBV27 to TRBJ1-1, with a tentative D call TRBD1 (6 bases). V dropped 2 bases and J dropped 4 bases, with 11 bases sitting between them. Germline V lookup: CDR1 MNHEY, CDR2 SMNVEV (reference sequence). This CDR3 has 14 residues. CDR3: CASSLLQGTTEAFF. The CDR3 DNA follows: TGTGCCAGCAGTTTACTACAGGGAACCACTGAAGCTTTCTTT.

The chain recombines TRBV11-2 with TRBJ2-6; either TRBD1 or TRBD2 may supply D (6 bases each). Trimming removed 1 base from V and 3 bases from J, with 10 bases in between. Germline V gene lookup returns CDR1 SGHAT and CDR2 FQNNGV. This CDR3 has 16 amino acids. CDR3 residues: CASSLVRGHGANVLTF. For the CDR3, the DNA is TGTGCCAGCAGCTTAGTCCGGGGGCATGGGGCCAACGTCCTGACTTTC.

This clonotype was counted between two and nine times. This chain links TRBV12-3 or TRBV12-4 with TRBJ2-3, with TRBD1 identical over 9 bases. Trimming cost V 5 bases and J 2 bases; bases outside gene matches: 8. The CDR3 totals 16 residues. This CDR3 reads CASSTLRDRDTDTQYF. The CDR3, as DNA: TGTGCCAGCAGTACACTCCGGGACAGGGACACAGATACGCAGTATTTT.

The rearrangement joins TRBV7-2 to TRBJ2-7; TRBD2 matches at 14 bases. Germline CDR1 reads SGHTA; CDR2 reads FQGNSA. This CDR3 region has 19 residues. The V segment lost 4 bases and the J segment 1 base; nucleotides outside the gene matches: 12. This CDR3 is CASSSRTSGGSGKSYEQYF. CDR3 coding DNA: TGTGCCAGCAGCTCAAGGACTAGCGGGGGGTCCGGGAAATCCTACGAGCAGTACTTC. The full variable domain, rest sourced from reference TRBV7-2 and TRBJ2-7, is GAGVSQSPSNKVTEKGKDVELRCDPISGHTALYWYRQSLGQGLEFLIYFQGNSAPDKSGLPSDRFSAERTGGSVSTLTIQRTQQEDSAVYLCASSSRTSGGSGKSYEQYFGPGTRLTVT.

This clonotype occurred a few times. V is TRBV2 and J is TRBJ2-3; TRBD2 might be the D (6 bases). V shed 1 base and J shed 3 bases, with 8 bases lying between them. Germline V gene lookup returns CDR1 SNHLY and CDR2 FYNNEI. The CDR3 runs to 14 residues. The CDR3 loop reads CASSEGLGTDTQYF. The CDR3, as DNA: TGTGCCAGCAGTGAAGGACTAGGAACAGATACGCAGTATTTT.

Of note for this clonotype: A much larger clonotype is one base distant, so this may be a read error. The V and J genes are TRBV6-5 and TRBJ2-7, with 8 positions matching TRBD2. Looked up from germline, CDR1 is MNHEY and CDR2 is SVGAGI. Unmatched junction bases numbered 6, after V lost 6 bases and J lost 2 bases. This CDR3 has 14 residues. CDR3 nucleotides: TGTGCCAGCAGCCGGGAGGGCCTAACCTACGAGCAGTACTTC. Translating gives CASSREGLTYEQYF.

V and J are TRBV16 and TRBJ1-5; a possible D gene is TRBD1 (6 bases). Germline V gives CDR1 KGHSY, CDR2 FQNENV. Trimming pared 0 bases from V and 5 bases from J, leaving 8 bases between. This CDR3 contains 14 residues. CDR3 region: CASSQSTGYQPQHF. The CDR3 region has the DNA TGTGCCAGCAGCCAATCCACAGGGTATCAGCCCCAGCATTTT.